Sequencing of this T cell receptor beta chain was carried out in a study of T-cell memory formation after mild COVID-19. Findings of the study overall: Pre-infection memory carried some responding clones, suggesting that cross-reactive memory joined. Those CD4+ clones that contracted were mainly in CM and EM (CD8+ ones in EMRA). Day 15 to 85 contractors were CD4/CD8 balanced; later expanders leaned CD4+.

CDR1 and CDR2 from the germline V gene are LGHNA and YNFKEQ. This CDR3 is built from 15 residues. Trimming cost V 3 bases and J 3 bases, with 15 bases left between them. As for this clonotype: As yet, its antigen is unknown.

Barcoded TCR alpha and TCR beta cDNA libraries with UMIs came from 5'RACE using constant-segment primers. MiXCR, applied by TCRdb to the 5' RACE reads, yields one record per CDR3 protein. The sample has 250,000 to 350,000 distinct CDR3 sequences, approximately 19% seen once; the top ten hold 20% to 25%. The sample consisted of PBMCs or a T cell subset sorted from them (not recorded which). J is TRBJ2-7 and V is TRBV4-2, with a possible D match to TRBD1 (6 bases). The clonotype comes from a man younger than 35 who had mild COVID-19 (a few samples of this study predate the infection). Cell type and time point are not known. CDR3 amino acids: CASSHLRDNNYEQYF. The CDR3 nucleotides are TGTGCCAGCAGCCACCTCCGGGACAACAACTACGAGCAGTACTTC.